This T cell receptor beta chain emerged from a study of patients and donors after allogeneic stem cell transplantation. The table lists this clonotype with a few counts. From the RT-PCR reads, TCRdb called clonotypes with MiXCR, one entry per CDR3 protein. Here the sample spans about 72,000 distinct CDR3 sequences, 26% being singletons. The CDR3 covers 16 residues. The specimen was blood, either unsorted or a sorted T cell fraction (not recorded which). This sequence was found in a human donor who was either an allogeneic HSCT recipient or a stem cell or donor lymphocyte infusion donor (not recorded which). It is not recorded whose cells these are; they may come from a transplant donor. The chain combines TRBV21-1 with TRBJ2-3; the D call in the table, TRBD1, was not verified against the DNA. TRBV21-1 is deemed a pseudogene. The CDR3 nucleotides are TGTGCCAGCAGCAACGAGCGGGGGGCTCAGCAGGATACGCAGTATTTT. Amino acids: CASSNERGAQQDTQYF.